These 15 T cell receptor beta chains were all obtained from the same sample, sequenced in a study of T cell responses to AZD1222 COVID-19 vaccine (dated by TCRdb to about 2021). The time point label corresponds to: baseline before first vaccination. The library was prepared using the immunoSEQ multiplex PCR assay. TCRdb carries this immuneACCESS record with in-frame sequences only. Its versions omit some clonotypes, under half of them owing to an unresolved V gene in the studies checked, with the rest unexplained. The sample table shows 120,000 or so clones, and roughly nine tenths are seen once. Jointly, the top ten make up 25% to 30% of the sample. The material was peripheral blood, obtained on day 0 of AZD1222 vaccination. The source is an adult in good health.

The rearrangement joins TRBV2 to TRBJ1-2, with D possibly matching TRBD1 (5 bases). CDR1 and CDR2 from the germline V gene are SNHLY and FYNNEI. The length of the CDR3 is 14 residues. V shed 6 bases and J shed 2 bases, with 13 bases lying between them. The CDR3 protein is CASRAPGGNYGYTF. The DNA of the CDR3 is TGTGCCAGCAGAGCTCCGGGGGGAAACTATGGCTACACCTTC.

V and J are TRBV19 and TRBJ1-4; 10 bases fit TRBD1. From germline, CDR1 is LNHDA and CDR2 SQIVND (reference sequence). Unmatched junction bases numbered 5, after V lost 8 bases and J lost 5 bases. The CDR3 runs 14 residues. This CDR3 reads CASGDRGQNEKLFF. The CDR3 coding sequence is TGTGCCAGTGGGGACAGGGGACAGAATGAAAAACTGTTTTTT.

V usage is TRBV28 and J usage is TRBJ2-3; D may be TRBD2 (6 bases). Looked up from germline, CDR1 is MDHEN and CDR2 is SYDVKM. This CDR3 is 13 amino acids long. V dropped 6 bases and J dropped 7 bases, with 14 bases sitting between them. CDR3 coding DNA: TGTGCCAGCAGACCTGGGACTGGCAATACGCAGTATTTT. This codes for CASRPGTGNTQYF.

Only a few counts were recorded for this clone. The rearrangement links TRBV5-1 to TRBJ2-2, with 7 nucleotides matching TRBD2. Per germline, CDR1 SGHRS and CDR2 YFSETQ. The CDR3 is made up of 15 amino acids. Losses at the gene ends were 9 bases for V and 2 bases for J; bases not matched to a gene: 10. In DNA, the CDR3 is TGCGCCACCTCGGAGGCTAGCGGAAACACCGGGGAGCTGTTTTTT. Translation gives CATSEASGNTGELFF. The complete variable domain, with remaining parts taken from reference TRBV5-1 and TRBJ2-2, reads KAGVTQTPRYLIKTRGQQVTLSCSPISGHRSVSWYQQTPGQGLQFLFEYFSETQRNKGNFPGRFSGRQFSNSRSEMNVSTLELGDSALYLCATSEASGNTGELFFGEGSRLTVL.

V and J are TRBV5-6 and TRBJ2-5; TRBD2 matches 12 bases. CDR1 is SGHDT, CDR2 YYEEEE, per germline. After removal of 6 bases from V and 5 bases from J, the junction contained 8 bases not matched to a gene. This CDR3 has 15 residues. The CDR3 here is CASTTSGSVRETQYF. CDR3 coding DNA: TGTGCCAGCACGACTAGCGGGAGTGTAAGGGAGACCCAGTACTTC.

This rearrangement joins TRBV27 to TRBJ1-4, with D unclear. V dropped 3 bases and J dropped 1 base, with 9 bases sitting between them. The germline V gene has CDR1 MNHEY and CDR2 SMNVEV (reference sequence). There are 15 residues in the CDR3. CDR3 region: CASSFLGETNEKLFF. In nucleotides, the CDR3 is TGTGCCAGCAGTTTCCTCGGAGAAACTAATGAAAAACTGTTTTTT.

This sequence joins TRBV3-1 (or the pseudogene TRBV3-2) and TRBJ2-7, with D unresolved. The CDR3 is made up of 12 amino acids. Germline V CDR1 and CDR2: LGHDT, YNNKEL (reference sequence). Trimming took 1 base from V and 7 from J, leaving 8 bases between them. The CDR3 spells CASSQGYREQYF. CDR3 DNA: TGTGCCAGCAGCCAAGGGTACCGGGAGCAGTACTTC.

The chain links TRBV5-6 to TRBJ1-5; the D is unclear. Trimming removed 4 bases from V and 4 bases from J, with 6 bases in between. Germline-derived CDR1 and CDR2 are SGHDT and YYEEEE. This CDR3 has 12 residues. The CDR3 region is CASSQRNQPQHF. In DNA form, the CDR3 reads TGTGCCAGCAGCCAGAGGAATCAGCCCCAGCATTTT.

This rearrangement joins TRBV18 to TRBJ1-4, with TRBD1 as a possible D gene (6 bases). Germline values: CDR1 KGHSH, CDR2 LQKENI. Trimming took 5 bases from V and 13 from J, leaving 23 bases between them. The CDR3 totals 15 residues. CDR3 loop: CASSGGQGPQSGLFF. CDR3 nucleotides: TGTGCCAGCTCAGGGGGCCAGGGGCCACAATCCGGACTGTTTTTT.

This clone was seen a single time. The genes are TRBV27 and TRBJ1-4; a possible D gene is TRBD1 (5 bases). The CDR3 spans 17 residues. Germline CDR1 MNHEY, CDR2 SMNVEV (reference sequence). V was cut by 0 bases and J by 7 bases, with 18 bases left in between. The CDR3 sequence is CASSLSGRVGLGEKLFF. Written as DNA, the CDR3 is TGTGCCAGCAGTTTATCGGGCAGGGTGGGCCTTGGTGAAAAACTGTTTTTT.

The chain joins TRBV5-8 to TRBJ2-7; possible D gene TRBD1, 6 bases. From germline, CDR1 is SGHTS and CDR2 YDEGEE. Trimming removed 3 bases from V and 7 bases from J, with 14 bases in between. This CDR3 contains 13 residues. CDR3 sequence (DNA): TGTGCCAGCAGCTACACAGGGTTTGGGGAGCAGTACTTC. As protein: CASSYTGFGEQYF.

Here the CDR3 DNA reads TGCGTCCGGGGGCTGGATTACGAGCAGTACTTC. As protein: CVRGLDYEQYF. The chain joins TRBV5-1 to TRBJ2-7; D tentatively fits TRBD1 or TRBD2 (6 bases each). The CDR3 extends over 11 amino acids. Germline V gives CDR1 SGHRS, CDR2 YFSETQ. Supplemented by reference TRBV5-1 and TRBJ2-7, the full variable domain reads KAGVTQTPRYLIKTRGQQVTLSCSPISGHRSVSWYQQTPGQGLQFLFEYFSETQRNKGNFPGRFSGRQFSNSRSEMNVSTLELGDSALYLCVRGLDYEQYFGPGTRLTVT.

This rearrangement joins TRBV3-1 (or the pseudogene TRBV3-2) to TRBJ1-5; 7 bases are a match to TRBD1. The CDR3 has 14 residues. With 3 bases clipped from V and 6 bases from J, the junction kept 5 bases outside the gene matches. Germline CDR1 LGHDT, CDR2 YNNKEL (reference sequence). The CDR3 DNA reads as TGTGCCAGCAGCCACGGGACAGAAGCTCAGCCCCAGCATTTT. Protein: CASSHGTEAQPQHF.

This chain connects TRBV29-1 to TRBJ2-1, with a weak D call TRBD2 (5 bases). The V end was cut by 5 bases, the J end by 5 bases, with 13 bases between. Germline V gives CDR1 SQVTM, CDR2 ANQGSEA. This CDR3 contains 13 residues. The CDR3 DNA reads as TGCAGCGTTCGGAAAGGGAGTAACAATGAGCAGTTCTTC. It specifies CSVRKGSNNEQFF.

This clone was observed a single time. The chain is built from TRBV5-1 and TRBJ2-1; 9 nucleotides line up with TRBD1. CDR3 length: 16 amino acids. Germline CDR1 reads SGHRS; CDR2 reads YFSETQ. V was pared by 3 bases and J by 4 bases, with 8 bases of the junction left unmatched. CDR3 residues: CASSYFVGQGYNEQFF. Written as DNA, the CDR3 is TGCGCCAGCAGCTACTTCGTGGGACAGGGTTACAATGAGCAGTTCTTC.